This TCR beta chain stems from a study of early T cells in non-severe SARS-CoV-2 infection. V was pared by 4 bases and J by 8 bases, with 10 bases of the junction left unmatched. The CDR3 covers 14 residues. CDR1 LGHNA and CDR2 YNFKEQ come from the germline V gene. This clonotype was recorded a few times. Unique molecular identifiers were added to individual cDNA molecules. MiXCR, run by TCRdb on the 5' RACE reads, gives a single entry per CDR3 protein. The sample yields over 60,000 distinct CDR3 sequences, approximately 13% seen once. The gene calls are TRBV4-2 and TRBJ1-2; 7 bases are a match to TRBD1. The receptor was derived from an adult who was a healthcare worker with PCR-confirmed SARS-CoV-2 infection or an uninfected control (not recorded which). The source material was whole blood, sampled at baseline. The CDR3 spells CASSPSDRADGYTF. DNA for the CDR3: TGTGCCAGCAGCCCCTCCGACAGGGCCGACGGCTACACCTTC.